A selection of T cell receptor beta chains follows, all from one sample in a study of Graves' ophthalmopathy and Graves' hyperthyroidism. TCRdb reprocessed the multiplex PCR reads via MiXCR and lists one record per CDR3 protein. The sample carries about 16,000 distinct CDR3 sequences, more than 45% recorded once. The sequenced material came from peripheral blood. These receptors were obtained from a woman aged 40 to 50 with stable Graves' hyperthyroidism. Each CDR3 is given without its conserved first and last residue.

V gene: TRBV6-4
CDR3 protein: ASSEGSGEGTQY

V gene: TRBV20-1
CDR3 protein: SASSGGYEQY

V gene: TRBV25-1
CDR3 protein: ASSEGWGSPSYEQY

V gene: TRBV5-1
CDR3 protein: ASSLDGGVATEAF

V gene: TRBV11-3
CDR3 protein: ASSSDTWESTGELF

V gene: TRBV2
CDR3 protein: ASSEEGGWQPQH

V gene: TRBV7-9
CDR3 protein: ASSPGMGGYT

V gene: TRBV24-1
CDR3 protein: ATSLAGADHNEQF

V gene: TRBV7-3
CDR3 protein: ASSQLAGRTYNEQF

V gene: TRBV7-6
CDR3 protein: ASSPGGGGVDTQY

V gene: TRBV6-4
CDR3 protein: ASSESGITNTQY

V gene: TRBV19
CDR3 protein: ASKLQAGEVYEQY

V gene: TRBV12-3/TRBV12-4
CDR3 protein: ASSSNREREQY

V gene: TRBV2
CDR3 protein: ASSGSFNEQL

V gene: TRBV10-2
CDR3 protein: ASMAWESGYEQY

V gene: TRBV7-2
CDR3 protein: ASSFGTSETQY

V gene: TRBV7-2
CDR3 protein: ASSSQGGNQPQH

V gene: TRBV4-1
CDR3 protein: ASSTFLPWDSDQPQH

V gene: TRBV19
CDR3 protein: AGSIPGRGTWF

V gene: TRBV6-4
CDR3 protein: ASSESGITDTQY

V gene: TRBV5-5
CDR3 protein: ASSPNSGRQL

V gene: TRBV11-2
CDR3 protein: ASSLGTPVGETQY

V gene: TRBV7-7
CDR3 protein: ASSLTLSGNTIY

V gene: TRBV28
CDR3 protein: ASSWVGGTGNTQY

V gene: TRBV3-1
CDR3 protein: ASSQSSRGQETQY

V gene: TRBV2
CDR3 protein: ASSYRISGRASTQY

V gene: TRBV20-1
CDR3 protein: SASYGVSNQPQY

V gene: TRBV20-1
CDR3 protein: SARGGNLNTEAF

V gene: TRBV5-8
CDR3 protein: ASSLGLQTSTDTQY

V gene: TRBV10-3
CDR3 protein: AISESDRVEHEQY

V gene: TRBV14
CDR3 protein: ASSRDSSGGYT

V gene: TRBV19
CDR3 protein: ASTNTPGPNEKLF

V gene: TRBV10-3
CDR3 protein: AITNLQGTEQY